This entry concerns a single T cell receptor (beta chain). Its antigen has not been determined. No base qualities exist here, and no much larger clone lies one base off it. The trial excluded patients who had a history of autoimmune disease or were on systemic immunosuppression. Peripheral blood for TCR sequencing was drawn from every dose cohort at baseline, at cycle 4 day 1 and at cycle 7 day 1. Samples were obtained from an open-label, multicenter, first-in-human phase I dose-escalation trial of ivuxolimab. Adults with locally advanced or metastatic melanoma, renal cell carcinoma, hepatocellular carcinoma or head and neck squamous cell carcinoma were enrolled in the trial. Before TCR sequencing, CD4+ T cells and CD8+ T cells from peripheral blood were sorted into separate populations. The CDR3 sequence holds 13 residues, the cysteine and phenylalanine included. CDR3 DNA only is kept here, 39 bases in frame from base 1. The germline V gene provides CDR1 SGHVS and CDR2 FQNEAQ. After removal of 1 base from V and 6 bases from J, the junction retains 2 bases not matched to a gene.

To sequence the TCRbeta CDR3 region, genomic DNA was isolated from the sorted cells. The immunoSEQ Assay was used to sequence the TCRbeta CDR3 regions. In TCRdb, the immuneACCESS table is reduced to in-frame sequences with V and J assigned. These tables do not hold every clone; where another copy was compared, an unresolved V gene accounts for under half, and the others remain unexplained. This sample comprises 50,000 to 60,000 clones, about 76% of them detected only once. The ten largest clones represent roughly 1.2% of the sample. This sample was taken from a study of OX40 agonist ivuxolimab in advanced cancers. For context, the study as a whole: The costimulatory receptor OX40 (CD134) was targeted by ivuxolimab, a fully human IgG2 agonistic monoclonal antibody. Intravenous ivuxolimab was administered to patients every 2 weeks at six dose levels: 0.01, 0.1, 0.3, 1.5, 3 and 10 mg/kg. Of the 50 to 55 dose-escalation patients, hepatocellular carcinoma was present in around 19, melanoma in roughly 15, renal cell carcinoma in 9 and head and neck cancer in 9. The dose-escalation cohort was about 83% male with a mean age of about 65 years, ranging from about 23 to 85. Patients were allowed to have had prior anti-PD-1, anti-PD-L1 or anti-CTLA-4 therapy, and approximately 40% of the dose-escalation patients had been treated with checkpoint inhibitors. Partial responses were achieved by three dose-escalation patients, of whom one had hepatocellular carcinoma and two had cutaneous melanoma. Peripheral TCRbeta sequencing aimed to test whether ivuxolimab altered TCR sequence diversity and caused clonal T-cell expansion. The paper reports the monotherapy dose-escalation portion (N of about 50 patients) of the phase I ivuxolimab trial. The study at large found these results: After ivuxolimab, CD8+ T cells had more expanded clones than CD4+ T cells on average. Antigen specificity was not determined for the clonally expanded peripheral T cells. Partial responders in the 0.1-3.0 mg/kg groups had among the lowest normalized peripheral clonal expansion, especially among CD8+ T cells. Low levels of normalized T-cell clonal expansion were also seen in some patients who did not respond. At doses from 0.1 to 3.0 mg/kg, clonal expansion was seen in both CD4+ and CD8+ blood T cells between baseline and week 6.

Source: CD4+ or CD8+ T cells sorted from blood, taken in a trial of the OX40 agonist ivuxolimab. This receptor chain uses TRBV7-8 and TRBJ2-7; TRBD2 fits 8 bases in the junction. The receptor's source is an adult with an advanced solid tumor such as melanoma, head and neck, liver or kidney cancer. The CDR3 region: CASSLVGRGEQYF. The bases read TGTGCCAGCAGCTTAGTCGGGAGGGGCGAGCAGTACTTC.